This T cell receptor beta chain was recovered during a study of CD8+CD57+ T cells in acquired aplastic anemia. Study-wide context: Researchers reported that healthy donors averaged roughly 10 million reads for CD4+ cells. Study results and caveats: Patients shared under 30 CD8+ CDR3 sequences with controls.

Profiling of TCR beta VDJ combinations and CDR3 sequences used genomic DNA as template. TCRdb used MiXCR to reprocess the reads, holding one entry per CDR3 protein. The sample holds over 150,000 distinct CDR3 sequences; less than 70% are singletons and the top ten take about 17%. V gave up 3 bases and J gave up 9 bases; unmatched junction bases: 4. Germline V gene data show CDR1 as LNHNV and CDR2 as YYDKDF (reference sequence). This CDR3 contains 13 residues. As concerns this clonotype: What it binds is unknown.

This receptor was identified in a human donor in good health, serving as a control. Sequencing was done on a sample of sorted CD4+, CD8+, or CD8+CD57+ T cells (not recorded which) from PBMCs. This chain links TRBV15 with TRBJ1-5; 8 bases line up with TRBD1. This CDR3 reads CATSSTGGRPQHF. The CDR3, as DNA: TGTGCCACCAGCAGCACAGGGGGGAGGCCCCAGCATTTT.